This T cell receptor beta chain was observed in a study of T cells after yellow fever vaccination. Whole-study findings and limits: Few clonotypes appeared in both CD4 and CD8 compartments.

As concerns this clonotype: What it recognizes is unknown.

A single record per CDR3 protein comes from TCRdb applying MiXCR to the 5' RACE reads. Among some 400,000 distinct CDR3 sequences listed, around 6.4% were seen once. Germline loops: CDR1 MGHRA, CDR2 YSYEKL. J gave up 5 bases and V 4 bases, and 15 bases lay outside the gene matches. This CDR3 has 17 residues. The V gene is TRBV4-1, the J gene TRBJ2-5; 8 positions match TRBD2. This clonotype was sampled from a man younger than 40 who received the YFV17D yellow fever vaccine. Sample: PBMCs, taken 5 days after the yellow fever booster vaccination. CDR3 region: CASSLLTPASGFETQYF. The CDR3, as DNA: TGCGCCAGCAGCCTCCTGACCCCGGCTAGCGGGTTCGAGACCCAGTACTTC.